The 9 T cell receptor beta chains presented below share a single source sample, sequenced in a study of blood T cells in healthy people across ages. For the second PCR, which ran for roughly 6 to 12 cycles, a sample-barcoded 5' primer and a J-beta primer mix were used. TCRdb redid the calling of the 5' RACE reads with MiXCR, one entry per CDR3 protein. The repertoire holds under 950,000 distinct CDR3 sequences, with around a fifth as singletons. Sample: blood. These receptors originate from a man aged 65-85 years in good health.

Concerning this clonotype itself: A single base separates this from a much larger clone, so it may be a read error. The chain combines TRBV12-3 or TRBV12-4 with TRBJ2-1, with TRBD1 as a possible D gene (6 bases). The CDR3 contains 12 residues. CDR3 sequence (DNA): TGTGCCAGCAGAGGGGGAGTGAGTGAGCGGTTCTTC. Amino acid sequence: CASRGGVSERFF.

The J gene is TRBJ1-6, the V gene TRBV18; D remains ambiguous. Germline V gene lookup returns CDR1 KGHSH and CDR2 LQKENI. CDR3 size: 14 residues. V gave up 5 bases and J gave up 9 bases, with 14 bases separating them. Here the CDR3 reads CASSREEIPSPLHF. DNA for the CDR3: TGTGCCAGCTCAAGGGAGGAGATCCCTTCACCCCTCCACTTT.

Ten or more counts support this clonotype. The chain links TRBV12-3 or TRBV12-4 to TRBJ2-1; D is unclear. The CDR3 runs 13 residues. V lost 4 bases and J lost 6, with 10 bases in between. The DNA of the CDR3 is TGTGCCAGCAGTTCCCCGGTCGTCAATGAGCAGTTCTTC. This encodes CASSSPVVNEQFF.

This chain links TRBV12-3 or TRBV12-4 with TRBJ1-4, with TRBD1 matching over 9 bases. V lost 6 bases and J lost 6; bases outside the gene matches: 8. The CDR3 consists of 15 residues. As DNA, the CDR3 is TGTGCCAGCAGCCTTAGACGGACAGGGGATGAAAAACTGTTTTTT. Translating gives CASSLRRTGDEKLFF.

The chain carries TRBV7-8 and TRBJ2-3, with D possibly being TRBD2 (6 bases). V was trimmed by 3 bases and J by 4 bases, leaving 17 bases between them. The CDR3 runs to 16 residues. CDR1 is SGHVS and CDR2 is FQNEAQ in the germline V gene. The CDR3 nucleotides read TGTGCCAGCAGCTTCAGTTGGCGGGACCGCCCAGATACGCAGTATTTT. Translated: CASSFSWRDRPDTQYF.

This clonotype was detected a few times. V usage is TRBV12-3 or TRBV12-4 and J usage is TRBJ1-5; tentatively, D is TRBD1 (6 bases). The CDR3 extends over 15 amino acids. V was trimmed by 3 bases and J by 7 bases, leaving 16 bases between them. Written as DNA, the CDR3 is TGTGCCAGCAGTTTGGGGGACTTACAGGGACAGCCCCAGCATTTT. Translation gives CASSLGDLQGQPQHF.

The chain couples TRBV6-6 to TRBJ1-5; perhaps TRBD1 as D (5 bases). Trimming cost V 6 bases and J 0 bases, with 15 bases left between them. Germline CDR1 reads MNHNY; CDR2 reads SVGAGI (reference sequence). The CDR3 runs to 16 residues. The CDR3 loop is CASSPRTSDSNQPQHF. CDR3 in DNA: TGTGCCAGCAGCCCTAGGACATCAGATAGCAATCAGCCCCAGCATTTT.

The chain couples TRBV4-1 to TRBJ2-3, with TRBD2 identical over 7 bases. This CDR3 contains 16 residues. J lost 1 base, V lost 1 base, and 5 bases had no gene match. Germline V lookup: CDR1 MGHRA, CDR2 YSYEKL. CDR3 protein: CASSQGLAPRTDTQYF. CDR3 DNA sequence: TGCGCCAGCAGCCAAGGACTAGCCCCTCGCACAGATACGCAGTATTTT.

V gene TRBV7-6 combines with J gene TRBJ1-4, with D perhaps TRBD1 (5 bases). The germline CDR1 and CDR2 sequences are SGHVS and FNYEAQ. V lost 2 bases, J lost 12 bases, and 16 bases lay in between. The CDR3 length is 14 residues. Written as DNA, the CDR3 is TGTGCCAGCAGCTTAAGAGGAGGCAGGGAAGAACTGTTTTTT. Protein sequence: CASSLRGGREELFF.